This note documents a single T cell receptor beta chain sequence. RNA, at roughly 0.5 to 1 ug, was reverse transcribed with random hexamers. The amplification used immunoSEQ multiplex PCR on TCR beta CDR3; it spanned 54 Vbeta and 13 Jbeta. TCRdb ran MiXCR on the immunoSEQ multiplex PCR reads and lists one entry per CDR3 protein. The sample includes about 120,000 distinct CDR3 sequences, just under 95% seen only once; the top ten take about 0.12%. The data stem from a study of CD8 T cells in Susac syndrome. V gave up 6 bases and J gave up 9 bases; unmatched junction bases: 16. The CDR3 spans 17 residues. Controls matched for age and sex were healthy donors.

The sample taken for sequencing was CD8+ T cells from PBMCs. This TCR came from a human donor in good health. V gene TRBV12-3 or TRBV12-4 combines with J gene TRBJ2-1; 11 bases fit TRBD2. CDR3 nucleotides: TGTGCCAGCAGCCTCCCCCGTCGCCTAGCGGGGGGACTTGAGCAGTTCTTC. Translating gives CASSLPRRLAGGLEQFF.